This T cell receptor beta chain was observed in a study of cytomegalovirus exposure and HLA in healthy donors. Whole-study results and caveats: It was in a later analysis that TCR association rates were seen to vary by HLA locus, highest for DRB1 and lowest for HLA-C.

Note on this clone: Its antigen is undetermined.

This PCR relied on a set of 60 Vbeta primers and 13 Jbeta primers. Profiled with immunoSEQ multiplex PCR; TCRdb holds only in-frame clones, not every one. The listing contains around 53,000 clones. Germline-derived CDR1 and CDR2 are SGHAT and FQNNGV. The V gene end was trimmed by 5 bases and the J gene end by 8 bases; junction bases not matched to a gene: 8. The CDR3 covers 15 residues. The clonotype was recovered from a male donor in good health and CMV-seropositive. Sequencing was performed on PBMCs. The V gene is TRBV11-2, the J gene TRBJ1-4; 10 bases align to TRBD1. The CDR3 nucleotides are TGTGCCAGCAGCAGAGTTGGGACAGGGGCGGAAAAACTGTTTTTT. Its translation is CASSRVGTGAEKLFF. Using reference TRBV11-2 and TRBJ1-4 for the parts outside the CDR3, the full variable domain is EAGVAQSPRYKIIEKRQSVAFWCNPISGHATLYWYQQILGQGPKLLIQFQNNGVVDDSQLPKDRFSAERLKGVDSTLKIQPAKLEDSAVYLCASSRVGTGAEKLFFGSGTQLSVL.